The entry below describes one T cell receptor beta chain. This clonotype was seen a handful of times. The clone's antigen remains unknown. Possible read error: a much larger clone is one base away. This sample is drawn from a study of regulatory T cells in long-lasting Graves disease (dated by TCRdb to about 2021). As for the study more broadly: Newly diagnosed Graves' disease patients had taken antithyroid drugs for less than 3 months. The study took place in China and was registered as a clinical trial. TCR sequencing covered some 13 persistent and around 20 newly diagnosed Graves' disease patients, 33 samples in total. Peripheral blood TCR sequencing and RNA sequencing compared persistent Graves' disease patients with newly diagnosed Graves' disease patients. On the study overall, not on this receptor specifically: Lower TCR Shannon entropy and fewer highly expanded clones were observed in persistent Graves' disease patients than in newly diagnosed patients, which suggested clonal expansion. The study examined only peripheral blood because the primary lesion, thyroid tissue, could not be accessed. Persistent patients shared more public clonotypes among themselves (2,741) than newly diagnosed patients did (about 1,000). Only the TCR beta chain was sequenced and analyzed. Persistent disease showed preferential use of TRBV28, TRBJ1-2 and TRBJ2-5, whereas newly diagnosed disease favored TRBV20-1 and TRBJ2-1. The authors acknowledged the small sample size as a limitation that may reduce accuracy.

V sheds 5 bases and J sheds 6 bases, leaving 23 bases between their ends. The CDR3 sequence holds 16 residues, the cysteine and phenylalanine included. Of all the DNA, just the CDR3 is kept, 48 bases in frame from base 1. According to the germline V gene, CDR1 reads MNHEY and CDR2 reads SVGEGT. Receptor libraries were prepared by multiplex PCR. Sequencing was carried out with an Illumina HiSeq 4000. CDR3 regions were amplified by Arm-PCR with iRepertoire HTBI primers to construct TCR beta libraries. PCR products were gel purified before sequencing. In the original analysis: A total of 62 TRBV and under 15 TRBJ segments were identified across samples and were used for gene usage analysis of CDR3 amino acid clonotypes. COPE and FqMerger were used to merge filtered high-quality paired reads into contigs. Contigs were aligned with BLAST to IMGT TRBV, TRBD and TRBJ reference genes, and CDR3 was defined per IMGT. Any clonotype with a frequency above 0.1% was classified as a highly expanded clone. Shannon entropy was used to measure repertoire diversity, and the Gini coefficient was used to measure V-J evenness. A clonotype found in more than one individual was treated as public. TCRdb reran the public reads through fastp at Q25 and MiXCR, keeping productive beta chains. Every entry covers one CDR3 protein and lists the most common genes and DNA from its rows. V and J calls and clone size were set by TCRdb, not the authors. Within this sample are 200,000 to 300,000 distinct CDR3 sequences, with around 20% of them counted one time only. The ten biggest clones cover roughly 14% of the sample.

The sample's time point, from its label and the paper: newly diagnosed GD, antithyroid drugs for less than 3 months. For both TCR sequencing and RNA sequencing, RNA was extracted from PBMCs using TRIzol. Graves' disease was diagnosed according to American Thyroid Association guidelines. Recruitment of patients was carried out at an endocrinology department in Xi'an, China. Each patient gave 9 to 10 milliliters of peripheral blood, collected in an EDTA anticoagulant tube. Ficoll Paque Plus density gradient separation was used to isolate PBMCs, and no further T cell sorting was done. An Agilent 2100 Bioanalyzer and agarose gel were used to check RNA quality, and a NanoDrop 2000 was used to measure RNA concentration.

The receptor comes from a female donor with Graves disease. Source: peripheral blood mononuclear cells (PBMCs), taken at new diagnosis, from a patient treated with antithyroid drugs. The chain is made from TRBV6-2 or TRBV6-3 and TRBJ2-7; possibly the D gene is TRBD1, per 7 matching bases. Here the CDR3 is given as CASSARSIHRGGEQYF. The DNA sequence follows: TGTGCCAGCAGTGCCCGCTCCATTCACAGGGGAGGCGAGCAGTACTTC.